A single sample is the source of the 17 T cell receptor beta chains below, sequenced in a study of cytomegalovirus exposure and HLA in healthy donors. It was with 60 Vbeta and 13 Jbeta primers that the PCR ran. Some clones are missing from TCRdb's copy, which holds only in-frame ones; the method was immunoSEQ multiplex PCR. Among 150,000 to 200,000 clones, approximately 80% were seen once, and the ten largest hold about 1.4%. Sequencing was carried out using PBMCs. These receptors all stem from a girl aged 5-17 years in good health and CMV-seropositive.

The genes are TRBV6-5 and TRBJ1-1; tentative D call: TRBD1 (6 bases). The CDR3 sequence is 15 residues long. Germline V CDR1 and CDR2: MNHEY, SVGAGI. Trimming took off 6 bases at V and 3 bases at J, with 17 bases between the two ends. CDR3 in amino acids: CASSHSFRGDTEAFF. The CDR3 region has the DNA TGTGCCAGCAGCCACTCCTTCAGGGGCGACACTGAAGCTTTCTTT.

The chain joins TRBV7-3 to TRBJ2-5; TRBD2 matches at 8 bases. This CDR3 region has 14 residues. Per germline, CDR1 SGHTA and CDR2 FQGTGA. Trimming at V came to 5 bases and at J to 4 bases, leaving 6 bases not matched to a gene. CDR3 nucleotide sequence: TGTGCCAGCAGCCCGGGGGGGGGTCGAGAGACCCAGTACTTC. Residues: CASSPGGGRETQYF. The complete variable domain, with remaining parts taken from reference TRBV7-3 and TRBJ2-5, reads GAGVSQTPSNKVTEKGKYVELRCDPISGHTALYWYRQSLGQGPEFLIYFQGTGAADDSGLPNDRFFAVRPEGSVSTLKIQRTERGDSAVYLCASSPGGGRETQYFGPGTRLLVL.

The DNA for the CDR3 is TGTGCCAGTAGTATAGGACCGGGGAACACTGAAGCTTTCTTT. This sequence encodes CASSIGPGNTEAFF. This rearrangement joins TRBV19 to TRBJ1-1, with no clear D. V was trimmed by 1 base and J by 1 base, leaving 7 bases between them. CDR1 and CDR2 (germline): LNHDA, SQIVND (reference sequence). This CDR3 spans 14 amino acids. Full variable domain (rest looked up from reference TRBV19 and TRBJ1-1): DGGITQSPKYLFRKEGQNVTLSCEQNLNHDAMYWYRQDPGQGLRLIYYSQIVNDFQKGDIAEGYSVSREKKESFPLTVTSAQKNPTAFYLCASSIGPGNTEAFFGQGTRLTVV.

V is TRBV10-1 and J is TRBJ2-5, with D tentatively TRBD1 (5 bases). V was trimmed by 4 bases and J by 1 base, leaving 7 bases between them. Germline values: CDR1 WNHNN, CDR2 SYGVQD (reference sequence). The CDR3 spans 13 residues. Here the CDR3 reads CASSVGAQETQYF. CDR3 nucleotide sequence: TGCGCCAGCAGTGTTGGGGCCCAAGAGACCCAGTACTTC.

The gene calls are TRBV5-1 and TRBJ1-1; perhaps TRBD1 as D (5 bases). V lost 2 bases to trimming and J lost 6 bases, with 23 bases between them. CDR3 length: 17 amino acids. The germline CDR1 and CDR2 sequences are SGHRS and YFSETQ. The CDR3 nucleotides are TGCGCCAGCAGCTTTATGCATCGGTTGGGGGGTTTCGCTGAAGCTTTCTTT. Its translation: CASSFMHRLGGFAEAFF.

The gene calls are TRBV7-9 and TRBJ2-7; 9 bases fit TRBD1. The junction had 6 bases not matched to a gene; V was cut back by 0 bases and J by 6 bases. The CDR3 is 15 residues long. The germline CDR1 and CDR2 sequences are SEHNR and FQNEAQ (reference sequence). In DNA, the CDR3 is TGTGCCAGCAGCTTAGCACGGACAGGGGTTTTCGAGCAGTACTTC. Residues: CASSLARTGVFEQYF.

The rearrangement uses TRBV7-9 and TRBJ1-2; 7 nucleotides line up with TRBD1. CDR1 SEHNR and CDR2 FQNEAQ come from the germline V gene (reference sequence). The CDR3 spans 14 residues. The ends lost 3 bases at V and 3 bases at J; junction bases unmatched: 4. The CDR3 DNA follows: TGTGCCAGCAGCTTCGGGCAGGGGGACTATGGCTACACCTTC. Translating gives CASSFGQGDYGYTF.

The chain couples TRBV29-1 to TRBJ1-1, with D possibly TRBD1 on 5 matching bases. The germline V and J ends were trimmed by 2 bases and 5 bases, with 12 bases remaining between them. Per the germline V gene, CDR1 is SQVTM and CDR2 is ANQGSEA. The CDR3 consists of 13 residues. CDR3 loop: CSVETTEGTEAFF. In DNA, the CDR3 is TGCAGCGTTGAAACGACAGAAGGGACTGAAGCTTTCTTT.

This clone was seen a single time. The chain couples TRBV10-1 to TRBJ1-2; no clear D gene. Germline assignment: CDR1 WNHNN and CDR2 SYGVQD (reference sequence). The CDR3 spans 13 residues. V shed 0 bases and J shed 7 bases, with 9 bases lying between them. The CDR3 spells CASSESRGSGYTF. The DNA for the CDR3 is TGCGCCAGCAGTGAGTCGCGGGGATCTGGCTACACCTTC.

This sequence joins TRBV29-1 and TRBJ2-3, with TRBD2 matching 14 bases. The CDR3 is 14 amino acids. Germline assignment: CDR1 SQVTM and CDR2 ANQGSEA. With V trimmed by 7 bases and J by 1 base, 1 base remained unmatched. CDR3 in amino acids: CSAGLAGGTDTQYF. CDR3 DNA sequence: TGCAGCGCGGGACTAGCGGGAGGCACAGATACGCAGTATTTT.

The chain joins TRBV15 to TRBJ1-4, with D maybe TRBD1 (6 bases). V dropped 1 base and J dropped 2 bases, with 11 bases sitting between them. CDR1 is LNHNV, CDR2 YYDKDF, per germline (reference sequence). This CDR3 has 16 residues. As DNA, the CDR3 is TGTGCCACCAGCAGAGGGAACAGGGTCACTAATGAAAAACTGTTTTTT. This encodes CATSRGNRVTNEKLFF.

The rearrangement joins TRBV11-2 to TRBJ1-2, with 8 bases aligning to TRBD1. CDR1 and CDR2 (germline): SGHAT, FQNNGV. The CDR3 is 15 amino acids. The ends lost 5 bases at V and 5 bases at J; junction bases unmatched: 10. DNA of the CDR3: TGTGCCAGCAGCACGCGAGGGACAGGAGTTTATGGCTACACCTTC. Amino acids: CASSTRGTGVYGYTF.

This chain joins TRBV5-6 and TRBJ2-2; possible D gene TRBD2, 6 bases. CDR1 is SGHDT and CDR2 is YYEEEE in the germline V gene. The CDR3 is 15 residues long. Trimming removed 4 bases from V and 5 bases from J, with 15 bases in between. DNA for the CDR3: TGTGCCAGCAGCCGAGCGGGCCTGGGGACCGGGGAGCTGTTTTTT. It codes for CASSRAGLGTGELFF.

The chain uses TRBV12-5 and TRBJ1-3; D call uncertain. The CDR3 has 14 residues. Trimming left V 5 bases short and J 0 bases short, with 8 bases between. CDR1 is LGHNT and CDR2 is FRNRAP in the germline V gene. The CDR3 reads CASGEGISGNTIYF. The DNA of the CDR3 is TGTGCTAGTGGTGAGGGCATCTCTGGAAACACCATATATTTT.

The CDR3 is CASSAGTGVKGYTF. CDR3 in DNA: TGTGCCAGCAGCGCCGGGACAGGGGTCAAGGGCTACACCTTC. This chain joins TRBV7-9 and TRBJ1-2; TRBD1 matches at 10 bases. The germline V gene encodes CDR1 SEHNR and CDR2 FQNEAQ (reference sequence). Losses at the gene ends were 5 bases for V and 8 bases for J; bases not matched to a gene: 8. The CDR3 has 14 amino acids. Variable domain in full (rest from reference TRBV7-9 and TRBJ1-2): DTGVSQNPRHKITKRGQNVTFRCDPISEHNRLYWYRQTLGQGPEFLTYFQNEAQLEKSRLLSDRFSAERPKGSFSTLEIQRTEQGDSAMYLCASSAGTGVKGYTFGSGTRLTVV.

The chain uses TRBV7-9 and TRBJ2-7; D is possibly TRBD2 (6 bases). The CDR3 is made up of 15 amino acids. V was shortened by 8 bases and J by 4 bases, with 21 bases between the two germline ends. Germline CDR1 and CDR2: SEHNR and FQNEAQ (reference sequence). For the CDR3, the DNA is TGTGCCAGCCGCTCCTCGCCCGCGGGGCCGTACGAGCAGTACTTC. Its protein is CASRSSPAGPYEQYF. Full variable domain (outside the CDR3, taken from reference TRBV7-9 and TRBJ2-7): DTGVSQNPRHKITKRGQNVTFRCDPISEHNRLYWYRQTLGQGPEFLTYFQNEAQLEKSRLLSDRFSAERPKGSFSTLEIQRTEQGDSAMYLCASRSSPAGPYEQYFGPGTRLTVT.

The J gene is TRBJ1-2, the V gene TRBV2; possible D gene TRBD1, 5 bases. Per the germline V gene, CDR1 is SNHLY and CDR2 is FYNNEI. V was clipped by 5 bases and J by 4 bases, with 14 bases between them. The CDR3 runs to 14 residues. The chain's CDR3 is CASSPVGRAYGYTF. The CDR3 bases are TGTGCCAGCAGTCCCGTGGGCAGGGCCTATGGCTACACCTTC.